These 22 T cell receptor beta chains were all obtained from the same sample, sequenced in a study of OX40 agonist ivuxolimab in advanced cancers. Method: immunoSEQ multiplex PCR; TCRdb's copy keeps in-frame clones and lacks some. The profile shows about 73,000 clones, just under 90% of them singletons. The specimen comprised CD4+ or CD8+ T cells sorted from blood, sampled in a trial of the OX40 agonist ivuxolimab. The source of these receptors is an adult with an advanced solid tumor such as melanoma, head and neck, liver or kidney cancer.

The chain employs TRBV15 and TRBJ1-2; no reliable D call. Germline lookup yields CDR1 LNHNV and CDR2 YYDKDF (reference sequence). This CDR3 is 13 amino acids long. Trimming stripped 5 bases from V and 3 bases from J, with 10 bases between. CDR3 DNA sequence: TGTGCCACCAGCCCTCGGGGTGACTATGGCTACACCTTC. Its translation is CATSPRGDYGYTF.

This clone was seen just once. The V and J genes are TRBV29-1 and TRBJ2-7, with D possibly TRBD1 on 6 matching bases. Germline loops: CDR1 SQVTM, CDR2 ANQGSEA. Between the trimmed V and J ends, which lost 1 base and 7 bases, there was a span of 17 bases. CDR3 length: 14 residues. The CDR3 DNA reads TGCAGCGTTGAAGTTGGACAGAGTTTCGGGGAGCAGTACTTC. Amino acids: CSVEVGQSFGEQYF.

The V call is TRBV2, the J call TRBJ2-5, with D unclear. The CDR3 is made up of 12 amino acids. V lost 8 bases and J 3 bases, leaving 10 bases between the germline ends. Germline values: CDR1 SNHLY, CDR2 FYNNEI. The CDR3 DNA follows: TGTGCCAGCCTCGGCAGGAAAGAGACCCAGTACTTC. This sequence encodes CASLGRKETQYF.

The chain recombines TRBV2 with TRBJ1-3; D remains ambiguous. The ends were cut back, 8 bases at V and 8 bases at J, with 10 bases in the middle. There are 11 residues in the CDR3. Germline V CDR1 and CDR2: SNHLY, FYNNEI. In DNA, the CDR3 is TGTGCCAGCGTGGGCGGGCACACCATATATTTT. This encodes CASVGGHTIYF. Together with reference TRBV2 and TRBJ1-3, the CDR3 gives the full variable domain: EPEVTQTPSHQVTQMGQEVILRCVPISNHLYFYWYRQILGQKVEFLVSFYNNEISEKSEIFDDQFSVERPDGSNFTLKIRSTKLEDSAMYFCASVGGHTIYFGEGSWLTVV.

The J gene is TRBJ2-7, the V gene TRBV12-1; TRBD2, the table's D call, lacks a check against the DNA. TRBV12-1 is marked as a pseudogene. The CDR3 runs 15 residues. The CDR3 sequence is CASSFVRESSYEQYF. The CDR3 DNA is TGTGCCAGCAGCTTTGTGCGGGAGAGCTCCTACGAGCAGTACTTC.

The rearrangement joins TRBV5-1 to TRBJ2-3, with TRBD1 matching over 11 bases. The CDR3 totals 17 residues. V trimming: 3 bases; J trimming: 10 bases; junction bases outside the gene matches: 16. Germline CDR1 SGHRS, CDR2 YFSETQ. CDR3 sequence reads: CASSSGTGGRISTAQYF. Written as DNA, the CDR3 is TGCGCCAGCAGCTCCGGGACAGGGGGTAGGATCTCTACGGCGCAGTATTTT.

The chain couples TRBV11-3 to TRBJ2-4, with TRBD1 matching over 8 bases. CDR3 size: 14 residues. After removal of 6 bases from V and 6 bases from J, the junction contained 7 bases not matched to a gene. The V gene's germline CDR1 is SGHNT and CDR2 YENEEA. The CDR3, as DNA: TGTGCCAGCAGTAAGACAGGGGCTGGAAACATTCAGTACTTC. It specifies CASSKTGAGNIQYF.

A note on this clone: A much larger clone lies one base from this, so it may be a read error. The chain is built from TRBV9 and TRBJ2-3; D ambiguous. This CDR3 spans 11 amino acids. Germline V gene lookup returns CDR1 SGDLS and CDR2 YYNGEE. V lost 0 bases and J 6 bases, leaving 2 bases between the germline ends. CDR3 nucleotides: TGTGCCAGCAGCGTAGGGGATACGCAGTATTTT. The encoded protein is CASSVGDTQYF.

This chain connects TRBV7-8 to TRBJ2-7; D ambiguous. The CDR3 loop spans 12 amino acids. V shed 9 bases and J shed 6 bases, with 15 bases lying between them. CDR1 SGHVS and CDR2 FQNEAQ come from the germline V gene. CDR3 sequence reads: CASTQVDSEQYF. CDR3 DNA sequence: TGTGCCAGTACCCAGGTAGATTCCGAGCAGTACTTC.

The rearrangement joins TRBV20-1 to TRBJ1-1; D uncertain. The CDR3 is 11 residues long. Trimming pared 6 bases from V and 12 bases from J, leaving 17 bases between. CDR1 DFQATT and CDR2 SNEGSKA come from the germline V gene (reference sequence). The CDR3 sequence: CSASDDPPPFF. For the CDR3, the DNA is TGCAGTGCCAGTGACGATCCCCCACCTTTCTTT.

The rearrangement links TRBV18 to TRBJ1-2, with 9 bases matching TRBD1. The germline CDR1 and CDR2 sequences are KGHSH and LQKENI. The CDR3 length is 15 residues. J gave up 8 bases and V 2 bases, and 9 bases lay outside the gene matches. CDR3: CASSPAGTGNRGYTF. DNA for the CDR3: TGTGCCAGCTCACCAGCGGGGACAGGGAACCGGGGCTACACCTTC.

The chain carries TRBV28 and TRBJ1-1; no reliable D call. Trimming left V 5 bases short and J 1 base short, with 11 bases between. CDR3 size: 14 residues. Germline CDR1 reads MDHEN; CDR2 reads SYDVKM. DNA for the CDR3: TGTGCCAGCAGTAAATTCCCGGGGAACACTGAAGCTTTCTTT. As protein: CASSKFPGNTEAFF.

The chain couples TRBV7-2 to TRBJ2-3; 10 nucleotides agree with TRBD1. Germline CDR1 and CDR2: SGHTA and FQGNSA. The CDR3 is made up of 14 amino acids. V shed 3 bases, J shed 6 bases, and the junction held 3 bases outside the gene matches. The DNA of the CDR3 is TGTGCCAGCAGCTTCGACAGGGGGCTGGATACGCAGTATTTT. This sequence encodes CASSFDRGLDTQYF.

The chain couples TRBV2 to TRBJ2-1, with 12 bases identical to TRBD2. The CDR3 sequence is 17 residues long. After removal of 5 bases from V and 7 bases from J, the junction contained 12 bases not matched to a gene. The germline V gene encodes CDR1 SNHLY and CDR2 FYNNEI. The CDR3 is CASSYSGLAGVYNEQFF. The CDR3 bases are TGTGCCAGCAGTTATTCGGGACTAGCGGGTGTGTATAATGAGCAGTTCTTC. The complete variable domain, with remaining parts taken from reference TRBV2 and TRBJ2-1, reads EPEVTQTPSHQVTQMGQEVILRCVPISNHLYFYWYRQILGQKVEFLVSFYNNEISEKSEIFDDQFSVERPDGSNFTLKIRSTKLEDSAMYFCASSYSGLAGVYNEQFFGPGTRLTVL.

In nucleotides, the CDR3 is TGCGCCAGCAGCCTCGGTGGGAGTACGCAGTATTTT. This translates into CASSLGGSTQYF. The chain employs TRBV5-1 and TRBJ2-3; possible D gene TRBD2, 5 bases. CDR1 SGHRS and CDR2 YFSETQ come from the germline V gene. V gave up 4 bases and J gave up 8 bases, with 11 bases separating them. The CDR3 has 12 residues.

The chain uses TRBV23-1 and TRBJ1-5, with 8 bases matching TRBD1. TRBV23-1 is treated as an ORF (open reading frame) with a function not yet certain. This CDR3 contains 15 residues. Trimming took 2 bases from V and 9 from J; bases not matched to a gene: 9. CDR3 in amino acids: CASSQTGTGLTPQHF. The CDR3 DNA follows: TGCGCCAGCAGTCAAACGGGGACAGGCCTCACGCCCCAGCATTTT.

The chain joins TRBV18 to TRBJ2-2; the match to TRBD2 covers 10 bases. This CDR3 is 15 amino acids long. Looked up from germline, CDR1 is KGHSH and CDR2 is LQKENI. V gave up 5 bases and J gave up 5 bases; unmatched junction bases: 5. CDR3: CASSLRLAGTGELFF. DNA for the CDR3: TGTGCCAGCTCATTGCGACTAGCGGGTACCGGGGAGCTGTTTTTT.

The J gene is TRBJ1-5, the V gene TRBV5-1; 10 bases agree with TRBD1. In germline, CDR1 is SGHRS, CDR2 YFSETQ. Trimming took 0 bases from V and 6 from J; bases not matched to a gene: 0. CDR3 length: 14 amino acids. Written as DNA, the CDR3 is TGCGCCAGCAGCTTGGGGACAGGGGGTCAGCCCCAGCATTTT. Amino acid sequence: CASSLGTGGQPQHF.

V is TRBV5-1 and J is TRBJ2-3; D is perhaps TRBD1 (6 bases). The CDR3 loop spans 15 amino acids. Trimming left V 4 bases short and J 0 bases short, with 12 bases between. In germline, CDR1 is SGHRS, CDR2 YFSETQ. The CDR3, as DNA: TGCGCCAGCAGCCGGACAGTCCTCAGCACAGATACGCAGTATTTT. Its translation: CASSRTVLSTDTQYF.

The V gene is TRBV5-8, the J gene TRBJ2-7, with 7 bases matching TRBD2. Per germline, CDR1 SGHTS and CDR2 YDEGEE. The CDR3 is 15 amino acids. The junction had 10 bases not matched to a gene; V was cut back by 4 bases and J by 3 bases. The CDR3 DNA reads as TGTGCCAGCAGCCGGACCGGCGGGGGTCTCTACGAGCAGTACTTC. It specifies CASSRTGGGLYEQYF.

The chain combines TRBV7-2 with TRBJ2-1; maybe TRBD1 (7 bases). This CDR3 comprises 15 residues. Per the germline V gene, CDR1 is SGHTA and CDR2 is FQGNSA. Trimming shortened V by 4 bases and J by 2 bases, and 12 bases separated the two germline ends. The CDR3, as DNA: TGTGCCAGCAGCTCCTCAGGGGGGACCTACAATGAGCAGTTCTTC. It specifies CASSSSGGTYNEQFF.

V and J are TRBV15 and TRBJ2-1, with 10 bases fitting TRBD2. The CDR3 consists of 16 residues. J gave up 8 bases and V 0 bases, and 7 bases lay outside the gene matches. Germline loops: CDR1 LNHNV, CDR2 YYDKDF (reference sequence). The CDR3 is CATSRDKSSGRDEQFF. As DNA, the CDR3 is TGTGCCACCAGCAGAGATAAGTCCAGCGGGAGGGATGAGCAGTTCTTC.